Listed here is a single TCR beta chain. Its antigen is still unknown. The record has no base qualities; no much larger clone is one base away. Deletion took 0 bases off V and 6 bases off J, with a span of 9 bases between the germline ends. The CDR3 numbers 13 residues from cysteine through phenylalanine. Only the CDR3 region is kept as DNA, spanning 39 bases read in frame from base 1. From a lookup of the germline V gene, CDR1 and CDR2 are LGHNA and YSLEER. This sample is part of a study of beta chain features in type 1 diabetes (dated by TCRdb to between 2017 and 2018). Regarding the complete study: Patients and healthy donors did not differ in mean age, gender distribution, total cell number or subset yield. The study compared TCRB repertoires of sorted circulating CD4+ T cell subsets between recently diagnosed type 1 diabetes patients and matched healthy donors. A total of 107,917,701 sorted cells were examined across all samples, and the number of cells per subset was strongly correlated with RNA yield. Naive and central memory subsets were obtained from all 30 or so donors, but regulatory and stem cell-like memory subsets were isolated from only 8 patients and about eight healthy donors. Points the paper makes about the study in general: Patients with type 1 diabetes made fewer insertions and deleted more nucleotides at VDJ recombination sites, implying thymic rearrangement abnormalities. In all four CD4+ subsets, TCRB CDR3 length was moderately but significantly shorter in type 1 diabetes patients. Naive, central memory and regulatory TCRB repertoires appeared to be more similar among patients than among healthy donors. Because cDNA was sequenced instead of genomic DNA, activated cells with high expression could be over-represented, although the groups did not differ in activation or CD3 levels. Only small numbers of individuals were included in the HLA sub-analyses, which left unresolved whether HLA type had any influence on TCRB rearrangement. Shorter templates might have been favored by PCR, but patient and control samples were amplified and corrected together, so both groups would have been affected equally by any skew.

All of the isolated RNA was reverse transcribed with the High Capacity cDNA Reverse Transcription Kit, so expressed TCRB transcripts were sequenced. Deep immunoSEQ sequencing was performed on naive, central memory and regulatory T cell samples, with an average of approximately 3.9 million total reads per sample. Sorted cells were lysed in RLT buffer and RNA was extracted with DNase-treated RNeasy Micro or Mini kits, depending on cell number. To prevent cross-contamination, every cell subset was processed on its own, while patient and healthy donor samples were processed together. TCRB sequences were amplified from cDNA with the immunoSEQ multiplex PCR, producing 87-bp fragments spanning the CDR3 region. The amplicons were sequenced using the Illumina HiSeq platform. The source study handled its data this way. Synthetic template baselines were used to correct PCR bias computationally, reads within Hamming distance 2 were collapsed, and singletons that could not be merged were discarded. Reads were aligned against IMGT so that V, D and J genes, CDR3 length and insertions or deletions at six rearrangement sites could be assigned. Within each subset, clonotype counts were normalized to sorted cell number, after which true diversity and Gini coefficients were computed with the tcR R package. Repertoire sharing was quantified using the overlap coefficient calculated on TCRB nucleotide sequences. TCRdb retrieved this table from immuneACCESS and kept in-frame rearrangements only. Not all clones are present; in checked studies, unresolved V genes account for under half, and no reason is known for the remainder. V and J calls and clone size are those listed in that table; D and trimming were worked out from the DNA. This sample has a few hundred thousand clones in its table, and 13% to 15% of those were observed once. 6.7% of the sample goes to the ten largest clones.

Each donor gave one peripheral blood draw, averaging approximately 0.12 L, which was collected into heparinised tubes. A BD FACSAria II was used to sort naive, central memory, regulatory and stem cell-like memory CD4+ T cells with a panel that included CD45RO, CCR7, CD25, CD127, CD95 and CD27. All sorted populations exceeded 98% purity. PBMCs were isolated immediately by Lymphoprep density gradient centrifugation and stained directly without culture. So that batch effects would be minimized, each experiment stained and sorted samples in pairs, pairing one healthy donor with one patient. The V and J genes are TRBV4-3 and TRBJ2-7; 6 matching bases give a weak D call of TRBD2. The specimen was central memory CD4+ T cells from blood. This TCR was recovered from a young man in good health. The CDR3 reads as follows: CASSQEPGVEQYF. In nucleotides, the sequence is TGCGCCAGCAGCCAAGAACCGGGAGTCGAGCAGTACTTC.